This TCR beta chain was identified in a study of T cell responses to AZD1222 COVID-19 vaccine. Study observations and caveats: The study found vaccine-associated CD4 TCRs spanning spike, dominant at 160-218 and 743-854. Every sample of the repertoires postdated the peak T cell response. Within unmutated variant regions lay the reported targets of nearly half of spike-specific TCRs.

V was pared by 0 bases and J by 7 bases, with 12 bases between. The CDR3 contains 14 residues. The germline V gene encodes CDR1 LNHNV and CDR2 YYDKDF (reference sequence). As regards this clone: Antigen: not known.

Sequencing was performed with immunoSEQ multiplex PCR; in TCRdb, only in-frame clones are kept and a portion is missing. The sample contains 75,000 to 90,000 clones, over 90% of which appear only once. The sample in question was peripheral blood, obtained on day 0 of AZD1222 vaccination. The chain employs TRBV15 and TRBJ1-2; D may be TRBD1 (6 bases). This receptor was identified in an adult in good health. The CDR3 sequence is CATSRDNQGSGYTF. The CDR3 DNA follows: TGTGCCACCAGCAGAGATAACCAGGGGAGTGGCTACACCTTC.